This T cell receptor (beta chain) was retrieved from a study of identical twins. Only a few counts were recorded for this clonotype. Each CDR3 protein gets one entry after TCRdb re-called the 5' RACE reads with MiXCR. In the table there are some 600,000 distinct CDR3 sequences, about 7.1% of which are singletons. Trimming removed 6 bases from V and 5 bases from J; junction bases left unmatched: 14. CDR3 length equals 16 residues. Germline V gene sequence: CDR1 SQVTM, CDR2 ANQGSEA. These same data were also listed under a study on yellow fever vaccine responses in identical twins.

The sequencing input was PBMCs. The J gene is TRBJ2-5, the V gene TRBV29-1, with 11 bases aligning to TRBD2. The sequence came from a woman under 30 in good health. CDR3 nucleotides: TGCAGCGTGATTCTAGCGGGAGGAAGGGTCGTTGAGACCCAGTACTTC. It translates to CSVILAGGRVVETQYF.